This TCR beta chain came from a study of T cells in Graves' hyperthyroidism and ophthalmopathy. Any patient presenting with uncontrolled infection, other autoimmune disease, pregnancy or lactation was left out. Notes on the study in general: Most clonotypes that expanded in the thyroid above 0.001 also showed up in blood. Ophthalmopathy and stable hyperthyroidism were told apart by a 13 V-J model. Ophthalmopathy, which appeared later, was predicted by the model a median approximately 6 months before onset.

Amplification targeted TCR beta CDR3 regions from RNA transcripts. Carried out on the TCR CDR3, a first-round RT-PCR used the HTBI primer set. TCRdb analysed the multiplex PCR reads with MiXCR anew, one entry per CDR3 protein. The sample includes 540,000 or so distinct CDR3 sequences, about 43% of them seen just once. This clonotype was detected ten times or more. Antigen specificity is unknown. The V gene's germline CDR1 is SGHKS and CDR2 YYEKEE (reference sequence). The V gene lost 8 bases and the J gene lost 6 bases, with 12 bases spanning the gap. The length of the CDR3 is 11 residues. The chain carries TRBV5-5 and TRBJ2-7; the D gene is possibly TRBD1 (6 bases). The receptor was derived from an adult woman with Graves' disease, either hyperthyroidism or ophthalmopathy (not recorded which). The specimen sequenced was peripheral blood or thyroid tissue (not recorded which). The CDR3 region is CASLGGGEQYF. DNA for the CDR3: TGTGCCAGTCTAGGGGGTGGCGAGCAGTACTTC. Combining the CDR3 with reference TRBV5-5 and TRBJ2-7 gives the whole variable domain DAGVTQSPTHLIKTRGQQVTLRCSPISGHKSVSWYQQVLGQGPQFIFQYYEKEERGRGNFPDRFSARQFPNYSSELNVNALLLGDSALYLCASLGGGEQYFGPGTRLTVT.